The rows below give T cell receptor beta chains drawn from one sample of a study of post-analysis software for immune sequencing data. Each CDR3 protein gets one entry after TCRdb re-called the PCR reads with MiXCR. The table shows a few hundred thousand distinct CDR3 sequences, with around 33% occurring only once. Sequencing was performed on blood. The origin of the receptors is a girl aged 10 to 17 with multiple sclerosis. Both conserved end residues are part of each CDR3. A D gene is named only where the DNA matches it firmly. Expanded clones are given a class, and other clones once, few, many or no size at all.

D	V	J	size	CDR3	DNA
-	TRBV6-5	TRBJ1-1	few	CASSYATFRTDMNTEAFF	TGTGCCAGCAGTTACGCGACCTTTCGGACAGACATGAACACTGAAGCTTTCTTT
-	TRBV12-3/TRBV12-4	TRBJ1-1	-	CPSSSDWGNTEAFF	TGTCCCAGCAGTTCCGACTGGGGGAACACTGAAGCTTTCTTT
-	TRBV12-3/TRBV12-4	TRBJ2-7	once	CASSPGPLEQYF	TGTGCCAGCAGCCCCGGGCCCCTCGAGCAGTACTTC
-	TRBV4-2	TRBJ1-1	-	CASSENRRMNTEAFF	TGTGCCAGCAGCGAAAACAGGCGAATGAACACTGAAGCTTTCTTT
TRBD1	TRBV7-9	TRBJ1-1	-	CASSFPPTGMGTEAFF	TGTGCCAGCAGCTTCCCTCCGACAGGGATGGGGACTGAAGCTTTCTTT
TRBD1	TRBV5-1	TRBJ2-7	few	CASSSRTGTYEQYF	TGCGCCAGCAGCTCCCGGACAGGGACCTACGAGCAGTACTTC
TRBD1	TRBV7-2	TRBJ2-1	-	CASSIGTAINEQFF	TGTGCCAGCAGCATCGGGACAGCCATCAATGAGCAGTTCTTC
-	TRBV18	TRBJ1-1	-	CASSPGSLFNTEAFF	TGCGCCAGCTCACCTGGGTCACTCTTTAACACTGAAGCTTTCTTT
TRBD2	TRBV3-1	TRBJ2-1	once	CASSPLSGGKYNEQFF	TGTGCCAGCAGCCCCCTAAGCGGGGGGAAGTACAATGAGCAGTTCTTC
-	TRBV6-5	TRBJ2-7	few	CASSTTTSYEQYF	TGTGCCAGCAGTACGACAACGTCCTACGAGCAGTACTTC
-	TRBV6-2/TRBV6-3	TRBJ1-5	few	CASDGRSNQPQHF	TGTGCCTCCGATGGGAGAAGCAATCAGCCCCAGCATTTT
-	TRBV12-3/TRBV12-4	TRBJ2-2	few	CASSLSTGATLAENTGELFF	TGTGCCAGCAGTCTTTCGACAGGAGCCACCCTAGCCGAGAACACCGGGGAGCTGTTTTTT
TRBD2	TRBV28	TRBJ2-3	-	CASSLTQSRYIASLAGTITDTQYF	TGTGCCAGCAGTTTAACCCAATCCCGATATATTGCCTCACTAGCGGGGACAATCACAGATACGCAGTATTTT
-	TRBV12-3/TRBV12-4	TRBJ2-1	-	CASSPGAGERSYNEQFF	TGTGCCAGCAGTCCAGGGGCGGGTGAACGGTCCTACAATGAGCAGTTCTTC
TRBD1	TRBV6-4	TRBJ2-1	-	CASSATGAVSNEQFF	TGTGCCAGCAGCGCGACAGGGGCGGTAAGCAATGAGCAGTTCTTC
-	TRBV20-1	TRBJ2-7	many	CSARQGGEQYF	TGCAGTGCTAGGCAGGGAGGCGAGCAGTACTTC
-	TRBV5-1	TRBJ2-5	few	CASSLGVAALQEIQYF	TGCGCCAGCAGCTTGGGGGTCGCAGCACTCCAAGAGATCCAGTACTTC
-	TRBV10-3	TRBJ2-1	few	CAISGERETGTEQFF	TGTGCCATCAGCGGTGAGAGAGAGACCGGGACCGAGCAGTTCTTC
TRBD1	TRBV6-2/TRBV6-3	TRBJ2-2	-	CACGQGATGELFF	TGTGCCTGCGGACAGGGGGCCACCGGGGAGCTGTTTTTT
-	TRBV4-1	TRBJ2-1	-	CASSQVGSRSYNEQFF	TGCGCCAGCAGCCAAGTAGGGAGTCGCTCCTACAATGAGCAGTTCTTC
TRBD2	TRBV7-2	TRBJ2-1	-	CVSSPLVRALAGSDYNEQFF	TGTGTCAGCAGCCCCCTTGTTCGAGCACTAGCGGGGAGTGATTACAATGAGCAGTTCTTC
TRBD1	TRBV27	TRBJ1-1	-	CASSPGGQDTEAFF	TGTGCCAGCAGCCCCGGGGGACAGGACACTGAAGCTTTCTTT
TRBD1	TRBV5-1	TRBJ2-1	-	CASSPDRVGNEQFF	TGCGCCAGCAGCCCGGACAGGGTTGGTAATGAGCAGTTCTTC
-	TRBV6-2/TRBV6-3	TRBJ2-2	few	CASSYGSSNTGELFF	TGTGCCAGCAGTTACGGGTCGTCGAACACCGGGGAGCTGTTTTTT
-	TRBV12-3/TRBV12-4	TRBJ1-2	once	CASSFVPATVNYGYTF	TGTGCCAGCAGTTTTGTCCCCGCGACAGTGAACTATGGCTACACCTTC
TRBD1	TRBV7-9	TRBJ2-7	-	CASSTPGQPEQYF	TGTGCCAGCAGCACGCCGGGACAGCCCGAGCAGTACTTC
-	TRBV28	TRBJ2-7	-	CASSQGFLRSSYEQYF	TGTGCCAGCAGCCAGGGATTTCTTAGGAGCTCCTACGAGCAGTACTTC
-	TRBV20-1	TRBJ2-7	many	CSARKGYEQYF	TGCAGTGCACGAAAGGGGTACGAGCAGTACTTC
TRBD1	TRBV4-3	TRBJ2-6	-	CASSPLWTGTGANVLTF	TGCGCCAGCAGCCCGCTATGGACAGGGACCGGGGCCAACGTCCTGACTTTC
-	TRBV12-3/TRBV12-4	TRBJ1-1	-	CASSFGGSHTEAFF	TGTGCCAGCAGTTTTGGGGGGAGTCACACTGAAGCTTTCTTT
-	TRBV7-9	TRBJ1-6	-	CASSFGWGGKNPLHF	TGTGCCAGCAGCTTTGGGTGGGGGGGGAAAAATCCCCTCCACTTT
-	TRBV5-1	TRBJ2-5	few	CASSLAWLGQETQYF	TGCGCCAGCAGCTTGGCATGGTTGGGACAAGAGACCCAGTACTTC
-	TRBV7-8	TRBJ1-5	few	CASSLVRFGNQPQHF	TGTGCCAGCAGCTTAGTAAGGTTCGGCAATCAGCCCCAGCATTTT
-	TRBV30	TRBJ1-6	medium-sized	CAWSVGKRSPLHF	TGTGCCTGGAGTGTGGGGAAGCGGTCACCCCTCCACTTT
TRBD1	TRBV12-3/TRBV12-4	TRBJ2-7	-	CASGQGAREQYF	TGTGCCAGCGGACAGGGGGCGCGCGAGCAGTACTTC
TRBD2	TRBV29-1	TRBJ2-5	-	CSVARLAGEETQYF	TGCAGCGTTGCTCGTCTAGCGGGGGAAGAGACCCAGTACTTC
TRBD2	TRBV2	TRBJ2-3	-	CASITSGNTDTQYF	TGTGCCAGCATAACTAGCGGAAACACAGATACGCAGTATTTT
-	TRBV13	TRBJ2-1	-	CASSLIKGYNEQFF	TGTGCCAGCAGCTTAATTAAGGGGTACAATGAGCAGTTCTTC
-	TRBV5-1	TRBJ2-3	-	CASSSVYSGRYTDTQYF	TGCGCCAGCAGCTCAGTCTATAGCGGACGTTACACAGATACGCAGTATTTT
TRBD1	TRBV9	TRBJ2-7	few	CASTPEDRGLEQYF	TGTGCCAGCACCCCGGAGGACAGGGGTCTCGAGCAGTACTTC
TRBD1	TRBV7-2	TRBJ2-7	-	CASSPTAPRDRAYEQYF	TGTGCCAGCAGCCCCACGGCGCCCCGGGACAGGGCCTACGAGCAGTACTTC
-	TRBV29-1	TRBJ1-1	-	CSVERGYTEAFF	TGCAGCGTCGAACGGGGGTACACTGAAGCTTTCTTT
-	TRBV10-3	TRBJ2-5	-	CASGPGGVQETQYF	TGTGCCAGTGGTCCGGGCGGGGTCCAAGAGACCCAGTACTTC